This note documents a single T cell receptor beta chain sequence. This clonotype was detected a few times. The specificity of this receptor is unknown. Base-call qualities are not available, and no considerably larger clone is one nucleotide away. The data are from a study of T-cell memory formation after mild COVID-19 (dated by TCRdb to about 2021). As for the study more broadly: TCR sequence clusters from the two donors were found to be largely donor specific. In a couple of donors, T-cell clones that expanded and contracted after mild COVID-19 were followed by sequencing TCRalpha and TCRbeta repertoires longitudinally. The cohort comprised two young, previously healthy adult volunteers, one female and one male. Study-wide findings and limitations: Clones contracting from day 15 to 85 had balanced CD4/CD8 phenotypes, while a second wave expanding from day 15 to 37 was biased towards CD4+. The study covered only two mild cases, and larger cohorts including severe cases with pre-infection samples were considered necessary. SARS-CoV-2 specificity of the second-wave clones peaking on day 37 was not confirmed. Some responding clones were detected in pre-infection memory, which suggested that pre-existing cross-reactive memory T cells had joined the SARS-CoV-2 response. Contracting CD4+ clones appeared mostly in the CM and EM memory subsets, whereas CD8+ clones were enriched in EMRA.

As encoded in the germline V gene, CDR1 is MNHEY while CDR2 is SVGEGT. V and J lose 4 bases and 4 bases, and a span of 10 bases separates them. Including cysteine and phenylalanine, the CDR3 has 13 amino acids. The read is trimmed to its CDR3 DNA, 39 bases read in frame from base 1. PBMCs were isolated by Ficoll-Paque density gradient centrifugation. The run used an Illumina NovaSeq 6000. Using 5'RACE with constant-segment primers, TCRalpha and TCRbeta cDNA libraries were constructed, with sample barcodes and unique molecular identifiers added in the process. RNA was extracted from every sample with Trizol reagent. Libraries were amplified in two PCR steps, with a second sample barcode and Illumina TruSeq adapters added in the second step. Sequencing of libraries was performed on an Illumina NovaSeq with 2 x 150 bp paired-end reads. As for the original processing: Reads were demultiplexed and collapsed into UMI-guided consensus sequences with migec v1.2.7. With mixcr v2.1.11, UMI consensuses were aligned to TRA and TRB V and J templates and assembled into clonotypes. Clonotypes were classified as expanded or contracted when called significant by both edgeR and NoisET, with noise models trained on biological replicates. edgeR calls used a false discovery rate-adjusted p below 0.01 and a log2 fold-change threshold of 1. As an exploratory analysis of dynamics, PCA with hierarchical clustering was applied to max-normalized trajectories of the 1000 most abundant clonotypes. The CD4 or CD8 phenotype of responding clones was assigned using the separately sequenced CD4+ and CD8+ repertoires. TCRdb handled the public reads itself, with Q25 trimming in fastp and clone calling in MiXCR, and kept productive beta chains. All rows with the same CDR3 protein become a single entry with the most common DNA and genes. TCRdb assigned the V and J calls; the authors' analysis was not used. The sample profile shows roughly 560,000 distinct CDR3 sequences; roughly 21% of them were found once. About an eighth of the sample is held by the ten biggest clonotypes.

The rearranged chain carries TRBV6-2 or TRBV6-3 and TRBJ1-1, with the D gene too uncertain to name. Source material: PBMCs or a T cell subset sorted from them (not recorded which). This TCR was recovered from an adult woman who had mild COVID-19 (a few samples of this study predate the infection). The sample titles of this study are shuffled in the database, so cell type and time point are left out; the donor was told from shared clones. The bases are TGTGCCAGCAGTTTTCGGTGGAGCACTGAAGCTTTCTTT. It encodes CASSFRWSTEAFF.